This T cell receptor beta chain was identified during a study of blood T cell repertoires in COVID-19. Study-level information: Donors in the United States, Italy and Spain gave samples during acute or convalescent COVID-19. From T cells, B-cell-depleted T cells, or PBMCs came the material, which was cDNA or gDNA.

Here immunoSEQ multiplex PCR was the method, and the copy in TCRdb shows in-frame clones only, minus some. The sample records over 45,000 clones, 80% to 90% being singletons. During active infection, Seattle patients enrolled and were then monitored through disease. Germline loops: CDR1 LGHNA, CDR2 YSLEER. The V gene end was trimmed by 0 bases and the J gene end by 7 bases; junction bases not matched to a gene: 15. This CDR3 has 18 amino acids. Specimen: peripheral blood. The chain is built from TRBV4-3 and TRBJ2-7, with 10 bases lining up with TRBD2. This clonotype was obtained from a woman aged 55 to 70 with COVID-19, enrolled during active disease. CDR3: CASSQELQAGGRLGEQYF. The CDR3, as DNA: TGCGCCAGCAGCCAAGAATTGCAAGCGGGAGGGCGTCTCGGAGAGCAGTACTTC.